This T cell receptor (beta chain) was captured by sequencing in a study of blood T cell repertoires in COVID-19. Study details: T cells, B-cell-depleted T cells, or PBMCs provided the cDNA or gDNA that served as material.

The V gene's germline CDR1 is SSHAT and CDR2 FNYEAQ (reference sequence). The CDR3 runs 15 residues. As to this clone: The junction differs from germline at one of its ends, possibly a read error.

In the source study's methods: Reference gene primer amplification gave nucleated cell count estimates. The assay was immunoSEQ multiplex PCR, and TCRdb's table has in-frame clones only and misses some. That table is the source of V, J and clone size, and D and trimming were worked out from the DNA. The profile covers some 180,000 clones, with about four fifths appearing a single time and roughly 2% taken by the ten largest. The specimen sequenced was peripheral blood. This sequence originates from an elderly woman with acute or convalescent COVID-19. The rearrangement joins TRBV7-7 to TRBJ1-3, with D perhaps matching TRBD1 (6 bases). CDR3 in DNA: TGTGCTAGCAGCCAAGACAGGCACTCTGGAAACACCATATATTTT. It encodes CASSQDRHSGNTIYF.